In its sample, the clone carrying this T cell receptor (beta chain) was seen a few times. As yet, its antigen is unknown. Trimming shortened V by 0 bases and J by 4 bases, and 9 bases separated the two germline ends. Germline CDR1 and CDR2: LGHDT and YNNKEL (reference sequence). The CDR3 runs to 14 residues. The sample belongs to a study of blood T cells in healthy people across ages. Whole-study results and caveats: Naive and antigen-experienced cells could not be conclusively compared, given unsorted PBMCs. Higher diversity, along with more naive CD4+ cells, distinguished long-lived donors from aged donors.

Isolation recovered at least 7 million PBMCs from every sample. Sample-barcoded 5' priming and a J-beta primer mix drove a second PCR of roughly 6 to 12 cycles. Each cDNA molecule, via a template-switch adaptor with 12 random nucleotides, was tagged. TCRdb analysed the 5' RACE reads with MiXCR anew, one entry per CDR3 protein. This table has about 1.5 million distinct CDR3 sequences, approximately 39% appearing once. J is TRBJ1-1 and V is TRBV3-1; D is undetermined. The source is a woman younger than 30 in good health. Sequenced material: blood. As DNA, the CDR3 is TGTGCCAGCAGCCAAGACGGCAGATTCACTGAAGCTTTCTTT. As protein: CASSQDGRFTEAFF.